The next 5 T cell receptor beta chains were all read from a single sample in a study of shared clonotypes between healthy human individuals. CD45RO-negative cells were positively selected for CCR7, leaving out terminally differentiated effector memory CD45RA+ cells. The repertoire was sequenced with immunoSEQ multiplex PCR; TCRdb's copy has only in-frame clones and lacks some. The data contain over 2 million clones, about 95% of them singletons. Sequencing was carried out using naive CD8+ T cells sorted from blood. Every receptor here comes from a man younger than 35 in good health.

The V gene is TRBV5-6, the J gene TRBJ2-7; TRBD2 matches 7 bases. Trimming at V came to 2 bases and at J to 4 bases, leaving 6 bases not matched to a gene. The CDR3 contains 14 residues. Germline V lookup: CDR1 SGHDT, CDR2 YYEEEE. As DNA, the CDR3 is TGTGCCAGCAGCTTCAGCAGGGAGGGGTACGAGCAGTACTTC. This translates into CASSFSREGYEQYF.

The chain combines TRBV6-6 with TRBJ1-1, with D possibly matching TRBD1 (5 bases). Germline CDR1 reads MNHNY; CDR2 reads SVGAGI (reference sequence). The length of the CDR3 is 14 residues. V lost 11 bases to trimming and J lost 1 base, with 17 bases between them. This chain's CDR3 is CALKGDGGNTEAFF. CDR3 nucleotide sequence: TGTGCCCTTAAAGGGGATGGAGGGAACACTGAAGCTTTCTTT.

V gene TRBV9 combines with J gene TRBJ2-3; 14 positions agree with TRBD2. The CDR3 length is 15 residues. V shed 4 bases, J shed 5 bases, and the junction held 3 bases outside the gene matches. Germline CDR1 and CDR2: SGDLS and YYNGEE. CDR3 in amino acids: CASSPGTSGGDTQYF. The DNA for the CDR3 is TGTGCCAGCAGCCCAGGGACTAGCGGGGGAGATACGCAGTATTTT.

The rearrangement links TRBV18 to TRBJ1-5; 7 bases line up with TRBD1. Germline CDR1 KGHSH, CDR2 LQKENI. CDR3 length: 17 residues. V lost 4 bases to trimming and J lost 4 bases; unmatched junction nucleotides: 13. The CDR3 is CASSLRQGMDSNQPQHF. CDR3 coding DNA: TGTGCCAGCTCACTCAGACAGGGAATGGATTCGAATCAGCCCCAGCATTTT.

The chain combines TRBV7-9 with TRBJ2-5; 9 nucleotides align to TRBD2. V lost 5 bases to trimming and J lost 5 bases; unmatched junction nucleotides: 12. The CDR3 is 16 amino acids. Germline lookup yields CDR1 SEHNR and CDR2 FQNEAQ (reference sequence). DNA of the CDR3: TGTGCCAGCAGCATGACTAGCGGAGGCCCCTTTGAGACCCAGTACTTC. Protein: CASSMTSGGPFETQYF.